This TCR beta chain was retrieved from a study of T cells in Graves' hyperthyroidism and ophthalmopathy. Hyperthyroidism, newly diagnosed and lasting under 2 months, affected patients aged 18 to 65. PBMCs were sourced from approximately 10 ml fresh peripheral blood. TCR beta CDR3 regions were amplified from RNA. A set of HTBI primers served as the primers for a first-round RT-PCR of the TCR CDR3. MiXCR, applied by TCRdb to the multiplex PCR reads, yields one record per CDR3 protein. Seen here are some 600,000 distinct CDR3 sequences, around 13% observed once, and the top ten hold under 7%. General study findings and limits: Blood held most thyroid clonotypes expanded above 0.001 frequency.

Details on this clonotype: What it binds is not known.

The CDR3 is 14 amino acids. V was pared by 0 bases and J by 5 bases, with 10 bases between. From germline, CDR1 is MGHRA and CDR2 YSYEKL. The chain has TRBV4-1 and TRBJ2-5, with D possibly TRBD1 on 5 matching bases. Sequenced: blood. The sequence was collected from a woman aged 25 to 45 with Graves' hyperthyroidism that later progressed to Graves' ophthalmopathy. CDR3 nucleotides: TGCGCCAGCAGCCAAGATACAGGCGGCGAGACCCAGTACTTC. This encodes CASSQDTGGETQYF.